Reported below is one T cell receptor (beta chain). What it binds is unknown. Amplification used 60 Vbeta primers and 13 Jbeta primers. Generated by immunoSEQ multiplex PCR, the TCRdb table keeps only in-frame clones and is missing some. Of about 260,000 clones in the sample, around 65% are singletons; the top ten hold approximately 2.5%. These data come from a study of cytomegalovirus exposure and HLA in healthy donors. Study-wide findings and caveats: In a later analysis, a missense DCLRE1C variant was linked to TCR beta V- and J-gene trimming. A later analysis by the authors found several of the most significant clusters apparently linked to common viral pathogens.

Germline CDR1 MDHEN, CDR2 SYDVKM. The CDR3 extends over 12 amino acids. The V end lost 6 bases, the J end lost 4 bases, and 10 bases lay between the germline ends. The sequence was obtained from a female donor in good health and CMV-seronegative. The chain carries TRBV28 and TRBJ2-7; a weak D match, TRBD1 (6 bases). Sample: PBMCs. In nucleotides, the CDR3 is TGTGCCAGCAGGTCTAGGGGGTACGAGCAGTACTTC. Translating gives CASRSRGYEQYF.